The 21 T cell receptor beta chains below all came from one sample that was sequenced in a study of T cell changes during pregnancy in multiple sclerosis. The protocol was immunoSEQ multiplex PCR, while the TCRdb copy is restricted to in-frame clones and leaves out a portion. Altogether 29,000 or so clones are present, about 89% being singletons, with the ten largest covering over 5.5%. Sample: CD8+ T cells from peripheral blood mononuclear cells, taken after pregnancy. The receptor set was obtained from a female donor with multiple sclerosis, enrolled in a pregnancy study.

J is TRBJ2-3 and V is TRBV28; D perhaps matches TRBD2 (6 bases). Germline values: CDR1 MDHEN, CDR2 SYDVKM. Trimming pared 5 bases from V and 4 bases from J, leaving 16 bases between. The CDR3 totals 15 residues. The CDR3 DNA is TGTGCCAGCAGTCCCTTGCGGGAAGGAGCAGATACGCAGTATTTT. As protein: CASSPLREGADTQYF.

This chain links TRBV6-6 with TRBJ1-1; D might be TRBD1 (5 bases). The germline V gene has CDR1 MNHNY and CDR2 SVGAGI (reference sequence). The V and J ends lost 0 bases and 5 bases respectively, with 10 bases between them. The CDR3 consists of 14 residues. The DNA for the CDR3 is TGTGCCAGCAGTTACTCGCAGGGTCAGACTGAAGCTTTCTTT. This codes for CASSYSQGQTEAFF.

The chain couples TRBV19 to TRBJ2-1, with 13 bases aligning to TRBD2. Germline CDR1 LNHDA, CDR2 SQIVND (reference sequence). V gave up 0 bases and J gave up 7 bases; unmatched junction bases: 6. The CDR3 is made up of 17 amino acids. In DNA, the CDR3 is TGTGCCAGTAGTATAGACAGGACTAGCGGGAGTATGAATGAGCAGTTCTTC. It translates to CASSIDRTSGSMNEQFF.

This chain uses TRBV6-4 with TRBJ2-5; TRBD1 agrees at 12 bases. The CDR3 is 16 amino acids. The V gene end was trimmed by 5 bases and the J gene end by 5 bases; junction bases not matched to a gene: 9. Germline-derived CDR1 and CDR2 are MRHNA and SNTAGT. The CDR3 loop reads CASSPGTGGAVETQYF. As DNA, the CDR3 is TGTGCCAGCAGTCCCGGGACAGGGGGCGCCGTGGAGACCCAGTACTTC.

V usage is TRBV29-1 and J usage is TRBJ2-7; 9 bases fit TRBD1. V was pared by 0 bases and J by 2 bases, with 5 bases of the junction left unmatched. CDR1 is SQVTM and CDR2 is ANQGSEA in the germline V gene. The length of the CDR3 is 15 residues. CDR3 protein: CSVEDRDRVTYEQYF. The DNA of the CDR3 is TGCAGCGTTGAAGATCGGGACAGGGTCACCTACGAGCAGTACTTC.

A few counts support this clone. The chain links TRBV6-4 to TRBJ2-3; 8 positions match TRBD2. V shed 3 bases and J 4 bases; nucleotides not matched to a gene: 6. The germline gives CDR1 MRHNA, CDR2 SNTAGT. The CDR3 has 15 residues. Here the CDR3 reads CASSEDTGGADTQYF. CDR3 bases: TGTGCCAGCAGTGAAGATACGGGAGGGGCAGATACGCAGTATTTT.

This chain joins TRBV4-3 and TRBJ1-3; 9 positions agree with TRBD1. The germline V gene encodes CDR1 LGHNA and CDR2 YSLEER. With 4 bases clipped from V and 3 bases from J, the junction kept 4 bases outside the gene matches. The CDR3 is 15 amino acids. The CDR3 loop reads CASSPGTGYGNTIYF. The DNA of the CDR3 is TGCGCCAGCAGCCCAGGGACAGGGTATGGAAACACCATATATTTT.

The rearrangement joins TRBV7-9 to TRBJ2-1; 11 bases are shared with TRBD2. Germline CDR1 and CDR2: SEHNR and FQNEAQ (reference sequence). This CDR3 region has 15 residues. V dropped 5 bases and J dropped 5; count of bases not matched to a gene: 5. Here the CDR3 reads CASSGTSGVHNEQFF. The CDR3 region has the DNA TGTGCCAGCAGCGGGACTAGCGGAGTACACAATGAGCAGTTCTTC.

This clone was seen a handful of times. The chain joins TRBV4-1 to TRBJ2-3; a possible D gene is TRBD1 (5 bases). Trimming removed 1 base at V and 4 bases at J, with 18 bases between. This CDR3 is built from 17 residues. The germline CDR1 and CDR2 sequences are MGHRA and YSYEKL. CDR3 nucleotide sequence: TGCGCCAGCAGCCAAGGAATGTTTCAGGGATTGGCAGATACGCAGTATTTT. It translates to CASSQGMFQGLADTQYF.

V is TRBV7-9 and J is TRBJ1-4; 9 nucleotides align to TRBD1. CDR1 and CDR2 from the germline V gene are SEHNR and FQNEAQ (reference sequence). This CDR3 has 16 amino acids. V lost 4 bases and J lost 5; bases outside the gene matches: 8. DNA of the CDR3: TGTGCCAGCAGCTCCCCTAGGGACAGGGCAAATGAAAAACTGTTTTTT. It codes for CASSSPRDRANEKLFF.

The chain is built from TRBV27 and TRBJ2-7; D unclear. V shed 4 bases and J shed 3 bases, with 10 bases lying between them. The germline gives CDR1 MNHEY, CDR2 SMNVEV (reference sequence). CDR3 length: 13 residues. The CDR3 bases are TGTGCCAGCAGTTATTCAGGCGTCTACGAGCAGTACTTC. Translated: CASSYSGVYEQYF.

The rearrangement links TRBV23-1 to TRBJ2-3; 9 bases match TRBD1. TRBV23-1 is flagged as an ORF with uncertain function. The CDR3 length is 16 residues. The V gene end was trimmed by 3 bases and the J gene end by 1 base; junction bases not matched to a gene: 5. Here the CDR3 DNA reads TGCGCCAGCAGTCAGAAGAGGACAGGGGGCACAGATACGCAGTATTTT. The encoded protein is CASSQKRTGGTDTQYF.

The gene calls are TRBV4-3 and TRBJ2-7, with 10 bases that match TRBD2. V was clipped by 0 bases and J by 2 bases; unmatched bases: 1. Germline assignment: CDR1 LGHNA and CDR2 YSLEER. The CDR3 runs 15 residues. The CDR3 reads CASSQDTSGAYEQYF. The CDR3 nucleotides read TGCGCCAGCAGCCAAGACACTAGCGGGGCCTACGAGCAGTACTTC.

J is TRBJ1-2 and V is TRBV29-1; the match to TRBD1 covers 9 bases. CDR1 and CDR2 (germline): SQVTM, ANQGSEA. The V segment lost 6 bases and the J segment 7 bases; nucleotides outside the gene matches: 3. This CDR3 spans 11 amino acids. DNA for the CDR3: TGCAGCGTGGGACAGGGATCTGGCTACACCTTC. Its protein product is CSVGQGSGYTF.

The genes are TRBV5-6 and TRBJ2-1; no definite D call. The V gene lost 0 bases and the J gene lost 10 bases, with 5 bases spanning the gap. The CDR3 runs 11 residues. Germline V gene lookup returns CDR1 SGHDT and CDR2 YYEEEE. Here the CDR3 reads CASSLGVEQFF. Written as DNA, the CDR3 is TGTGCCAGCAGCTTGGGTGTAGAGCAGTTCTTC. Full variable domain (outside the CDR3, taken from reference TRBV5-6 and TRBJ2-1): DAGVTQSPTHLIKTRGQQVTLRCSPKSGHDTVSWYQQALGQGPQFIFQYYEEEERQRGNFPDRFSGHQFPNYSSELNVNALLLGDSALYLCASSLGVEQFFGPGTRLTVL.

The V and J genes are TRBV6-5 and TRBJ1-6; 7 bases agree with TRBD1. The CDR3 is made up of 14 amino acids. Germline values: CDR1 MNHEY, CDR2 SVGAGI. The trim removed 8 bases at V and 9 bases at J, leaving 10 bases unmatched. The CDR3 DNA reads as TGTGCCAGCGGAACCGGGACAGAGGCTTCACCCCTCCACTTT. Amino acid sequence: CASGTGTEASPLHF.

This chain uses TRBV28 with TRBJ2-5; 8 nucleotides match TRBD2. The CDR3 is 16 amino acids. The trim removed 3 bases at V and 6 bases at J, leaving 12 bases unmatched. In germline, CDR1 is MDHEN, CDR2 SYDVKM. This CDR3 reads CASSFAPAGGKKTQYF. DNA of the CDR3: TGTGCCAGCAGTTTCGCCCCGGCGGGAGGTAAGAAGACCCAGTACTTC.

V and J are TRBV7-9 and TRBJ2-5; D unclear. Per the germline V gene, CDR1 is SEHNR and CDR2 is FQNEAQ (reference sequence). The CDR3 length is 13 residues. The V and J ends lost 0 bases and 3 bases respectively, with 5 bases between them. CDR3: CASSLAAEETQYF. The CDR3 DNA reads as TGTGCCAGCAGCTTAGCGGCTGAAGAGACCCAGTACTTC.

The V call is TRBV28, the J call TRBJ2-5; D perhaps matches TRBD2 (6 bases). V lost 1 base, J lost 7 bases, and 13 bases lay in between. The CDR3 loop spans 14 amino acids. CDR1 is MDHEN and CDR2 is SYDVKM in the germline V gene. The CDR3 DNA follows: TGTGCCAGCAGTTTATCAGGATTCGGGGGGACCCAGTACTTC. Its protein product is CASSLSGFGGTQYF.

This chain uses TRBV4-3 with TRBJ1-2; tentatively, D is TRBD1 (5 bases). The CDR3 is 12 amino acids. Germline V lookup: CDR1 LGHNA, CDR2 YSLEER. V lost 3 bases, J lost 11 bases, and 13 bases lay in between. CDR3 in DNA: TGCGCCAGCAGCCACCGCGGGGCGCAGTACACCTTC. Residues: CASSHRGAQYTF.

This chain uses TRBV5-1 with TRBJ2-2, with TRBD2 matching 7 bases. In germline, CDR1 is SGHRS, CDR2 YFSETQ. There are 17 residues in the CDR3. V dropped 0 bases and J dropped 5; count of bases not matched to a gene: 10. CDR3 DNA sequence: TGCGCCAGCAGCTTGGGCGGGCTAGCGGAAACTACCGGGGAGCTGTTTTTT. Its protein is CASSLGGLAETTGELFF.